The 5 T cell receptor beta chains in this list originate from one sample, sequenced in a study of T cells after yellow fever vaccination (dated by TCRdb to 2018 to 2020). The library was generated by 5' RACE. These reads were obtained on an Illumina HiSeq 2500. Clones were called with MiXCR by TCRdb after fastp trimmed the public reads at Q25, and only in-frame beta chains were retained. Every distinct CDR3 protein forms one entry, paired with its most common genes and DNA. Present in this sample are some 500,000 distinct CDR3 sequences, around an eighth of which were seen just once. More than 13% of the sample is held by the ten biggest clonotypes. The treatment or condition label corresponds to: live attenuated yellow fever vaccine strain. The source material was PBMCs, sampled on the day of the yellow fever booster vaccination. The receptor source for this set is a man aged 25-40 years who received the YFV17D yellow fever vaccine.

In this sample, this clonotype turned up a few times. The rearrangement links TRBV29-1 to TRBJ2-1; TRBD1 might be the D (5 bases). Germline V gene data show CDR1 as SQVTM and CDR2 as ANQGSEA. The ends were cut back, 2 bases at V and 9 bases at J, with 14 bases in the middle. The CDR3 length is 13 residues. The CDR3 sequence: CSVEQAIRGEQFF. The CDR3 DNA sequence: TGCAGCGTTGAACAGGCCATTAGGGGTGAGCAGTTCTTC.

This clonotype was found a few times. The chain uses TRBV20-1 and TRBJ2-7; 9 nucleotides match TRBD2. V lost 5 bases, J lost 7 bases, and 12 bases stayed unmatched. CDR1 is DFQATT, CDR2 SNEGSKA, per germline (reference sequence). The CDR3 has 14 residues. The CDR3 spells CSASPGLASSEQYF. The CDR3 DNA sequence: TGCAGTGCTTCTCCGGGACTAGCTTCGTCTGAGCAGTACTTC.

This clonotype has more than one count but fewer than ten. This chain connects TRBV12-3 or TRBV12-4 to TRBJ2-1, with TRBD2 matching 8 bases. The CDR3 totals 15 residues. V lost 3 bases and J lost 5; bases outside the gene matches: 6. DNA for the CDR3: TGTGCCAGCAGTTTTTGGACTAGCCGAAACAATGAGCAGTTCTTC. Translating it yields CASSFWTSRNNEQFF.

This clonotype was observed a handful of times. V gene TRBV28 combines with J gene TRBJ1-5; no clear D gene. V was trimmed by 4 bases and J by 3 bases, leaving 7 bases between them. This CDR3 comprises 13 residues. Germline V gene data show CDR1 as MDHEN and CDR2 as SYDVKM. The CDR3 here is CASSSANNQPQHF. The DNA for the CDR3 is TGTGCCAGCAGTTCTGCTAACAATCAGCCCCAGCATTTT.

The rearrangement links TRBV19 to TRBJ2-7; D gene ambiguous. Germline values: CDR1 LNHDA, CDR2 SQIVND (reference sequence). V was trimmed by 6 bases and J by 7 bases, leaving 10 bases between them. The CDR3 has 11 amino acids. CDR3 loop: CASRASGEQYF. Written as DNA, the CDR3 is TGTGCCAGTAGAGCGTCTGGAGAGCAGTACTTC.